What follows are 15 T cell receptor beta chains derived from one specimen sequenced in a study of shared T cell receptors in the human thymus. Measured with immunoSEQ multiplex PCR; TCRdb has only the in-frame clones, and not every one. The sample lists approximately 580,000 clones, around 78% occurring once. These sequences were also reported in another study, on human thymus T cells.

Material for sequencing was thymocytes. These TCRs come from a boy younger than two with a congenital heart defect.

The rearrangement joins TRBV5-1 to TRBJ2-5; 9 nucleotides line up with TRBD2. With V trimmed by 3 bases and J by 4 bases, 10 bases remained unmatched. Germline CDR1 reads SGHRS; CDR2 reads YFSETQ. The CDR3 consists of 16 residues. The CDR3 sequence: CASSSTASGKGETQYF. The CDR3 coding sequence is TGCGCCAGCAGCTCCACTGCTAGCGGGAAGGGAGAGACCCAGTACTTC.

The J gene is TRBJ2-7, the V gene TRBV11-3; TRBD1 is a possible D gene (5 bases). Germline lookup yields CDR1 SGHNT and CDR2 YENEEA. The CDR3 is 13 amino acids. The V end was cut by 6 bases, the J end by 0 bases, with 9 bases between. In DNA, the CDR3 is TGTGCCAGCAGTTGGACAAGCTCCTACGAGCAGTACTTC. Protein: CASSWTSSYEQYF.

The V call is TRBV13, the J call TRBJ1-4; 8 positions agree with TRBD1. CDR1 and CDR2 (germline): PRHDT, FYEKMQ (reference sequence). Trimming cost V 3 bases and J 3 bases; bases outside gene matches: 6. The CDR3 loop spans 16 amino acids. CDR3 coding DNA: TGTGCCAGCAGCTTGACAGGGGATCCTTCTAATGAAAAACTGTTTTTT. This encodes CASSLTGDPSNEKLFF.

The genes are TRBV27 and TRBJ1-5, with D tentatively TRBD1 (5 bases). The germline V gene encodes CDR1 MNHEY and CDR2 SMNVEV (reference sequence). The CDR3 extends over 14 amino acids. V gave up 5 bases and J gave up 12 bases, with 20 bases separating them. The CDR3 DNA sequence: TGTGCCAGCAGTAGAGACCCCGGGGGTGCCCACCAGCATTTT. Its protein product is CASSRDPGGAHQHF.

This clone was observed a few times. The chain combines TRBV15 with TRBJ2-2, with D possibly being TRBD1 (6 bases). There are 14 residues in the CDR3. Germline values: CDR1 LNHNV, CDR2 YYDKDF (reference sequence). The ends were cut back, 0 bases at V and 6 bases at J, with 8 bases in the middle. The CDR3 loop reads CATSRDRGPGELFF. DNA for the CDR3: TGTGCCACCAGCAGAGACAGGGGTCCCGGGGAGCTGTTTTTT.

The chain uses TRBV6-1 and TRBJ2-7; 8 nucleotides match TRBD1. V was clipped by 7 bases and J by 4 bases; unmatched bases: 12. CDR1 is MNHNS, CDR2 SASEGT, per germline. The CDR3 loop spans 15 amino acids. The CDR3 bases are TGTGCCAGCACCTCGAAGGTTCAGGGGGCATACGAGCAGTACTTC. Protein sequence: CASTSKVQGAYEQYF.

A single count supports this clone. V usage is TRBV30 and J usage is TRBJ2-5, with TRBD2 matching over 15 bases. With V trimmed by 3 bases and J by 1 base, 9 bases remained unmatched. The germline gives CDR1 GTSNPN, CDR2 SVGIG (reference sequence). The CDR3 consists of 18 residues. Here the CDR3 DNA reads TGTGCCTGGAGCCATGATAAGGGACTAGCGGGAGGCCAAGAGACCCAGTACTTC. Translation gives CAWSHDKGLAGGQETQYF. Together with reference TRBV30 and TRBJ2-5, the CDR3 gives the full variable domain: SQTIHQWPATLVQPVGSPLSLECTVEGTSNPNLYWYRQAAGRGLQLLFYSVGIGQISSEVPQNLSASRPQDRQFILSSKKLLLSDSGFYLCAWSHDKGLAGGQETQYFGPGTRLLVL.

This clone was counted only a few times. The genes are TRBV4-1 and TRBJ2-2; 9 bases match TRBD1. CDR3 length: 17 residues. Losses at the gene ends were 4 bases for V and 4 bases for J; bases not matched to a gene: 10. The germline V gene has CDR1 MGHRA and CDR2 YSYEKL. The CDR3 nucleotides are TGCGCCAGCAGCCCACCGGGACAGGGTTTTGGCACCGGGGAGCTGTTTTTT. The encoded protein is CASSPPGQGFGTGELFF.

The chain couples TRBV15 to TRBJ2-4; 7 bases align to TRBD1. The CDR3 length is 19 residues. V lost 1 base and J lost 8; bases outside the gene matches: 20. Germline V gene data show CDR1 as LNHNV and CDR2 as YYDKDF (reference sequence). The CDR3 DNA reads TGTGCCACCAGCAGAGGACCCCCTGGACAGGAGCCAAAGGAGGACATTCAGTACTTC. Amino acids: CATSRGPPGQEPKEDIQYF.

The CDR3 loop reads CASRPTGFTGNTIYF. In DNA, the CDR3 is TGTGCCAGCAGACCCACAGGTTTTACTGGAAACACCATATATTTT. The chain employs TRBV2 and TRBJ1-3; maybe TRBD1 (5 bases). V was clipped by 6 bases and J by 2 bases, with 14 bases between them. This CDR3 comprises 15 residues. CDR1 is SNHLY and CDR2 is FYNNEI in the germline V gene.

The V call is TRBV30, the J call TRBJ1-2; TRBD1 agrees at 9 bases. V shed 4 bases, J shed 8 bases, and the junction held 11 bases outside the gene matches. Germline V gene data show CDR1 as GTSNPN and CDR2 as SVGIG (reference sequence). CDR3 size: 14 residues. This CDR3 reads CAWTRLQGADGYTF. The CDR3 nucleotides are TGTGCCTGGACCCGATTACAGGGGGCAGACGGCTACACCTTC.

The chain recombines TRBV4-2 with TRBJ2-1, with D possibly being TRBD2 (6 bases). V shed 4 bases and J shed 3 bases, with 19 bases lying between them. CDR3 length equals 17 residues. CDR1 LGHNA and CDR2 YNFKEQ come from the germline V gene. DNA for the CDR3: TGTGCCAGCAGCCCCTCGGGAGTTATAATAAACTACAATGAGCAGTTCTTC. Amino acids: CASSPSGVIINYNEQFF.

CDR3 in amino acids: CASSLRTGNYGYTF. CDR3 sequence (DNA): TGTGCCAGCAGCTTAAGGACAGGCAACTATGGCTACACCTTC. This chain joins TRBV7-2 and TRBJ1-2; 7 bases fit TRBD1. The J segment lost 2 bases and the V segment lost 2 bases, leaving 2 bases of the junction unmatched. CDR3 length: 14 amino acids. The germline CDR1 and CDR2 sequences are SGHTA and FQGNSA.

The J gene is TRBJ1-5, the V gene TRBV4-2, with 8 bases aligning to TRBD1. The trim removed 0 bases at V and 2 bases at J, leaving 6 bases unmatched. CDR3 length: 17 amino acids. Per the germline V gene, CDR1 is LGHNA and CDR2 is YNFKEQ. The CDR3 DNA follows: TGTGCCAGCAGCCAAGAGGACAGGGAAGAGGGCAATCAGCCCCAGCATTTT. Translation: CASSQEDREEGNQPQHF.

The V call is TRBV7-2, the J call TRBJ2-7, with 10 bases fitting TRBD2. The trim removed 0 bases at V and 3 bases at J, leaving 14 bases unmatched. This CDR3 has 19 residues. Per the germline V gene, CDR1 is SGHTA and CDR2 is FQGNSA. Written as DNA, the CDR3 is TGTGCCAGCAGCTTAGCGCGGCTAGCGGGAGATAGGGGGGTCTACGAGCAGTACTTC. Translated, it gives CASSLARLAGDRGVYEQYF. Looking up the rest from reference TRBV7-2 and TRBJ2-7 gives the full variable domain: GAGVSQSPSNKVTEKGKDVELRCDPISGHTALYWYRQSLGQGLEFLIYFQGNSAPDKSGLPSDRFSAERTGGSVSTLTIQRTQQEDSAVYLCASSLARLAGDRGVYEQYFGPGTRLTVT.